These 28 T cell receptor beta chains share one sample of origin, sequenced in a study of blood T cell repertoires in COVID-19. Only in-frame clones appear in the TCRdb table, and some are missing; sequencing was by immunoSEQ multiplex PCR. The table records 150,000 to 180,000 clones, around 83% of them present only once. Specimen: peripheral blood. These TCRs come from a woman between 55 and 75 years old with COVID-19, enrolled during active disease.

The chain carries TRBV18 and TRBJ2-3, with 7 positions matching TRBD2. The CDR3 has 15 residues. The V gene's germline CDR1 is KGHSH and CDR2 LQKENI. The J segment lost 4 bases and the V segment lost 3 bases, leaving 7 bases of the junction unmatched. CDR3 in amino acids: CASSPAGTTSDTQYF. The CDR3 DNA reads as TGTGCCAGCTCACCGGCCGGGACTACTTCAGATACGCAGTATTTT.

This chain links TRBV15 with TRBJ1-1, with D hard to call. V lost 2 bases and J 1 base, leaving 5 bases between the germline ends. This CDR3 region has 13 residues. The germline gives CDR1 LNHNV, CDR2 YYDKDF (reference sequence). DNA for the CDR3: TGTGCCACCAGCAGACAGAAGAACACTGAAGCTTTCTTT. Translating gives CATSRQKNTEAFF. The whole variable domain, remainder taken from reference TRBV15 and TRBJ1-1, is DAMVIQNPRYQVTQFGKPVTLSCSQTLNHNVMYWYQQKSSQAPKLLFHYYDKDFNNEADTPDNFQSRRPNTSFCFLDIRSPGLGDTAMYLCATSRQKNTEAFFGQGTRLTVV.

This sequence joins TRBV11-3 and TRBJ2-3, with 7 nucleotides matching TRBD2. CDR3 size: 15 residues. Germline V CDR1 and CDR2: SGHNT, YENEEA. Trimming removed 1 base from V and 4 bases from J; junction bases left unmatched: 5. CDR3 region: CASSLVGGSADTQYF. The CDR3 DNA reads as TGTGCCAGCAGCTTAGTAGGCGGGAGCGCAGATACGCAGTATTTT.

The rearrangement uses TRBV5-1 and TRBJ2-6; tentative D call: TRBD1 (5 bases). Germline loops: CDR1 SGHRS, CDR2 YFSETQ. The ends were cut back, 5 bases at V and 0 bases at J, with 12 bases in the middle. The CDR3 is 16 amino acids. CDR3 nucleotide sequence: TGCGCCAGCAGTCATAATGGGGCCTCTGGGGCCAACGTCCTGACTTTC. Its translation: CASSHNGASGANVLTF.

The rearrangement links TRBV19 to TRBJ2-1; 8 bases are shared with TRBD2. The CDR3 runs to 15 residues. Germline CDR1 reads LNHDA; CDR2 reads SQIVND (reference sequence). The ends lost 4 bases at V and 3 bases at J; junction bases unmatched: 5. The CDR3 DNA reads as TGTGCCAGTAGTACCCCCGGGGGGGTCTACAATGAGCAGTTCTTC. Translating gives CASSTPGGVYNEQFF. The full variable domain, its missing parts supplied by reference TRBV19 and TRBJ2-1, is DGGITQSPKYLFRKEGQNVTLSCEQNLNHDAMYWYRQDPGQGLRLIYYSQIVNDFQKGDIAEGYSVSREKKESFPLTVTSAQKNPTAFYLCASSTPGGVYNEQFFGPGTRLTVL.

This clone was detected once. The chain links TRBV19 to TRBJ2-7; no definite D call. Germline V gene data show CDR1 as LNHDA and CDR2 as SQIVND (reference sequence). The CDR3 consists of 13 residues. Trimming removed 7 bases from V and 6 bases from J, with 16 bases in between. DNA for the CDR3: TGTGCCAGTACCTCTGCTCCGGAGCGCGAGCAGTACTTC. Its translation: CASTSAPEREQYF.

The chain joins TRBV29-1 to TRBJ2-1, with 8 bases identical to TRBD1. The CDR3 consists of 11 residues. Germline V gives CDR1 SQVTM, CDR2 ANQGSEA. Losses at the gene ends were 4 bases for V and 9 bases for J; bases not matched to a gene: 2. The CDR3 loop is CSVVQGVEQFF. In nucleotides, the CDR3 is TGCAGCGTTGTACAGGGGGTTGAGCAGTTCTTC.

The chain carries TRBV21-1 and TRBJ2-1; the table gives TRBD1 as D, unverified against the DNA. TRBV21-1 is a listed pseudogene. The CDR3 covers 13 residues. CDR3 DNA sequence: TGTGCCAGCAGCCGGGACAGTAACCATGAGCAGTTCTTC. Amino acid sequence: CASSRDSNHEQFF.

In its sample, this clone was seen a few times. CDR3 nucleotides: TGCGCCAGCAGCTCTATACAGGAATCTGAAGCTTTCTTT. It yields the protein CASSSIQESEAFF. V and J are TRBV5-1 and TRBJ1-1, with D maybe TRBD1 (5 bases). Germline CDR1 and CDR2: SGHRS and YFSETQ. V was cut by 3 bases and J by 6 bases, with 12 bases left in between. The CDR3 is 13 residues long.

The chain combines TRBV6-5 with TRBJ2-5, with no clear D. Germline V lookup: CDR1 MNHEY, CDR2 SVGAGI. Trimming pared 5 bases from V and 5 bases from J, leaving 18 bases between. This CDR3 has 15 amino acids. Written as DNA, the CDR3 is TGTGCCAGCAGTCTCTCAGACCCACTGAGGGAGACCCAGTACTTC. Its translation: CASSLSDPLRETQYF.

The chain recombines TRBV6-5 with TRBJ2-1; TRBD1 matches 10 bases. Germline CDR1 and CDR2: MNHEY and SVGAGI. V lost 3 bases and J lost 5; bases outside the gene matches: 7. The CDR3 covers 16 residues. In DNA form, the CDR3 reads TGTGCCAGCAGTTATTCTTCCGGGACAGGGGACAATGAGCAGTTCTTC. Protein: CASSYSSGTGDNEQFF.

This rearrangement joins TRBV19 to TRBJ1-5, with D unclear. CDR1 and CDR2 (germline): LNHDA, SQIVND (reference sequence). Trimming took 3 bases from V and 2 from J, leaving 14 bases between them. This CDR3 contains 16 residues. In DNA, the CDR3 is TGTGCCAGTAGTATCGCCAGCGCCAGAGGCAATCAGCCCCAGCATTTT. Its protein product is CASSIASARGNQPQHF.

The chain joins TRBV14 to TRBJ1-6; TRBD1 aligns across 7 bases. CDR1 SGHDN and CDR2 FVKESK come from the germline V gene. V trimming: 3 bases; J trimming: 4 bases; junction bases outside the gene matches: 3. The CDR3 runs to 15 residues. CDR3 in amino acids: CASSQAGGYNSPLHF. For the CDR3, the DNA is TGTGCCAGCAGCCAGGCAGGGGGATATAATTCACCCCTCCACTTT.

V and J are TRBV10-1 and TRBJ2-2, with 11 bases identical to TRBD2. V lost 5 bases and J lost 6; bases outside the gene matches: 5. Germline V CDR1 and CDR2: WNHNN, SYGVQD (reference sequence). This CDR3 comprises 15 residues. As DNA, the CDR3 is TGCGCCAGCAGTCTTTTAGCGGGAGGGTCCGGGGAGCTGTTTTTT. Amino acid sequence: CASSLLAGGSGELFF.

The CDR3 DNA sequence: TGTGCCAGTAGTCTAAAGCGATCAGGGTTGCAAGAGACCCAGTACTTC. Translated: CASSLKRSGLQETQYF. J is TRBJ2-5 and V is TRBV19; perhaps TRBD1 as D (5 bases). Germline V gene data show CDR1 as LNHDA and CDR2 as SQIVND (reference sequence). This CDR3 contains 16 residues. Trimming pared 5 bases from V and 2 bases from J, leaving 18 bases between.

This chain connects TRBV10-3 to TRBJ2-7; D possibly corresponds to TRBD1 (6 bases). Trimming removed 11 bases at V and 0 bases at J, with 14 bases between. This CDR3 contains 13 residues. The germline CDR1 and CDR2 sequences are ENHRY and SYGVKD. The DNA for the CDR3 is TGTGCCTGCCGGACAGAGGCCTCCTACGAGCAGTACTTC. It codes for CACRTEASYEQYF.

Comment on this clone: Other nucleotide sequences in the sample specify the same CDR3. The J gene is TRBJ1-5, the V gene TRBV7-9, with no clear D. Trimming took off 1 base at V and 5 bases at J, with 3 bases between the two ends. Germline lookup yields CDR1 SEHNR and CDR2 FQNEAQ (reference sequence). The CDR3 runs 12 residues. CDR3 loop: CASSLVDQPQHF. Here the CDR3 DNA reads TGTGCCAGCAGCTTAGTAGATCAGCCCCAGCATTTT.

The chain has TRBV6-1 and TRBJ1-4; D might be TRBD1 (5 bases). Between the trimmed V and J ends, which lost 1 base and 6 bases, there was a span of 15 bases. Germline V gives CDR1 MNHNS, CDR2 SASEGT. The length of the CDR3 is 16 residues. CDR3 DNA sequence: TGTGCCAGCAGTGAAGAGGGGCGCAGGCCCTATGAAAAACTGTTTTTT. This gives the protein CASSEEGRRPYEKLFF.

The DNA of the CDR3 is TGTGCCAGCTCACAACCGGGACAGGGACGCGACGGCTACACCTTC. It specifies CASSQPGQGRDGYTF. The genes are TRBV18 and TRBJ1-2; TRBD1 matches at 9 bases. The CDR3 runs to 15 residues. V shed 4 bases and J 8 bases; nucleotides not matched to a gene: 11. Germline V lookup: CDR1 KGHSH, CDR2 LQKENI.

This clone came up a few times. V usage is TRBV16 and J usage is TRBJ2-3; no firm D call. In germline, CDR1 is KGHSY, CDR2 FQNENV. Trimming removed 4 bases from V and 5 bases from J, with 7 bases in between. The CDR3 spans 12 residues. CDR3 DNA: TGTGCCAGCAGCCTTGCCAGAGATACGCAGTATTTT. Protein: CASSLARDTQYF.

This sequence joins TRBV18 and TRBJ2-2, with D possibly TRBD1 on 6 matching bases. The CDR3 is made up of 17 amino acids. Deletions cut 0 bases from V and 0 bases from J, with 11 bases between. CDR1 and CDR2 (germline): KGHSH, LQKENI. As DNA, the CDR3 is TGTGCCAGCTCACCACCAACGACAGGCCCGAACACCGGGGAGCTGTTTTTT. Its translation: CASSPPTTGPNTGELFF.

This clone has a single count. The chain is built from TRBV18 and TRBJ2-7, with TRBD2 identical over 11 bases. CDR1 and CDR2 (germline): KGHSH, LQKENI. The CDR3 is 14 residues long. Trimming took 2 bases from V and 5 from J; bases not matched to a gene: 2. CDR3 DNA: TGTGCCAGCTCACCATCACTAGCGGGAGACGAGCAGTACTTC. Translating it yields CASSPSLAGDEQYF.

CDR3 loop: CASSQAIRQGLNYGYTF. CDR3 nucleotide sequence: TGTGCCAGCAGCCAAGCCATTCGACAGGGGTTGAACTATGGCTACACCTTC. The chain joins TRBV4-2 to TRBJ1-2; 8 nucleotides agree with TRBD1. This CDR3 is 17 amino acids long. Unmatched junction bases numbered 9, after V lost 1 base and J lost 2 bases. Germline V gives CDR1 LGHNA, CDR2 YNFKEQ.

Concerning this clone itself: The junction departs from the called germline gene at one end, perhaps through a read error. The chain combines TRBV5-6 with TRBJ1-5; TRBD1 matches at 8 bases. This CDR3 has 16 residues. Germline CDR1 is SGHDT and CDR2 is YYEEEE. For the CDR3, the DNA is TGTGCCAGCAGCTTGGTGGGGACAGGCCCCGATCAACCCCAGCATTTT. Translation gives CASSLVGTGPDQPQHF. Full variable domain (rest looked up from reference TRBV5-6 and TRBJ1-5): DAGVTQSPTHLIKTRGQQVTLRCSPKSGHDTVSWYQQALGQGPQFIFQYYEEEERQRGNFPDRFSGHQFPNYSSELNVNALLLGDSALYLCASSLVGTGPDQPQHFGDGTRLSIL.

Comments on this clone: The sample carries other DNA sequences with the same CDR3. The rearrangement uses TRBV18 and TRBJ2-1; 7 bases fit TRBD1. V was clipped by 0 bases and J by 10 bases; unmatched bases: 9. The CDR3 consists of 15 residues. Germline loops: CDR1 KGHSH, CDR2 LQKENI. CDR3 DNA sequence: TGTGCCAGCTCACCACCGACAGGGAGACAGAGGGAGCAGTTCTTC. Amino acid sequence: CASSPPTGRQREQFF. The full variable domain, its missing parts supplied by reference TRBV18 and TRBJ2-1, is NAGVMQNPRHLVRRRGQEARLRCSPMKGHSHVYWYRQLPEEGLKFMVYLQKENIIDESGMPKERFSAEFPKEGPSILRIQQVVRGDSAAYFCASSPPTGRQREQFFGPGTRLTVL.

This clone appeared a single time. The V and J genes are TRBV27 and TRBJ1-1; D perhaps matches TRBD1 (5 bases). V dropped 5 bases and J dropped 1 base, with 17 bases sitting between them. Per germline, CDR1 MNHEY and CDR2 SMNVEV (reference sequence). CDR3 size: 16 residues. This chain's CDR3 is CASSPRTLVGNTEAFF. CDR3 sequence (DNA): TGTGCCAGCAGTCCGAGGACATTGGTAGGGAACACTGAAGCTTTCTTT.

The sample holds one count of this clone. The chain joins TRBV2 to TRBJ2-7; 7 nucleotides agree with TRBD1. Germline CDR1 SNHLY, CDR2 FYNNEI. The CDR3 covers 14 residues. The J segment lost 1 base and the V segment lost 5 bases, leaving 5 bases of the junction unmatched. As DNA, the CDR3 is TGTGCCAGCAGTCACCGGACAGGATCCTACGAGCAGTACGTC. Protein sequence: CASSHRTGSYEQYV.

This clone was picked up one time. The chain joins TRBV9 to TRBJ2-1; D is unresolved. CDR1 SGDLS and CDR2 YYNGEE come from the germline V gene. The CDR3 loop spans 13 amino acids. V was cut by 0 bases and J by 8 bases, with 9 bases left in between. As DNA, the CDR3 is TGTGCCAGCAGCGTAGGGCCGCCCGATGAGCAGTTCTTC. Its protein is CASSVGPPDEQFF. The full variable domain, in which reference TRBV9 and TRBJ2-1 provide the parts outside the CDR3, is DSGVTQTPKHLITATGQRVTLRCSPRSGDLSVYWYQQSLDQGLQFLIQYYNGEERAKGNILERFSAQQFPDLHSELNLSSLELGDSALYFCASSVGPPDEQFFGPGTRLTVL.